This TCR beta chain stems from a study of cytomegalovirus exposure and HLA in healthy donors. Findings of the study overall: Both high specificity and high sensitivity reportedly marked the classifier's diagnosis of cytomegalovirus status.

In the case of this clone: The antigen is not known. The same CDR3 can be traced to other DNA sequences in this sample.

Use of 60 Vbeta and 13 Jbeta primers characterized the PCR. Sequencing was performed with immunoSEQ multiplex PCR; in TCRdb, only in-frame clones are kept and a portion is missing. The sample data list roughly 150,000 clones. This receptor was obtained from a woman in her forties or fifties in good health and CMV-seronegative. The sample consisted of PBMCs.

The CDR3 protein is CASSVAGGETQYF. Here the CDR3 DNA reads TGTGCCAGCAGCGTAGCCGGAGGGGAGACCCAGTACTTC. This rearrangement joins TRBV9 to TRBJ2-5, with D perhaps matching TRBD2 (6 bases). V lost 0 bases and J lost 5, with 8 bases in between. The germline V gene encodes CDR1 SGDLS and CDR2 YYNGEE. CDR3 length equals 13 residues.